This TCR beta chain derives from a study of T cells in Graves' hyperthyroidism and ophthalmopathy. This CDR3 contains 18 residues. The J segment lost 1 base and the V segment lost 5 bases, leaving 6 bases of the junction unmatched. Germline V gene sequence: CDR1 SNHLY, CDR2 FYNNEI. RNA transcripts were the template for amplifying TCR beta CDR3 regions. A set of HTBI primers served as the primers for a first-round RT-PCR of the TCR CDR3. TCRdb ran MiXCR on the multiplex PCR reads and lists one entry per CDR3 protein. Of more than 300,000 distinct CDR3 sequences listed, 17% were seen once; the top ten hold around a third. Study-wide points: Appearing also in blood were most of the thyroid clonotypes expanded above 0.001.

Recently diagnosed hyperthyroidism of less than 2 months' duration affected patients aged 18 to 65. On this clonotype: Its specificity is not known.

The sample was blood. The chain links TRBV2 to TRBJ2-2, with 14 bases fitting TRBD2. This sequence originates from a young woman with Graves' hyperthyroidism that later progressed to Graves' ophthalmopathy. The CDR3 sequence is CASSPGTSGSWNTGELFF. The CDR3 nucleotides read TGTGCCAGCAGTCCCGGGACTAGCGGGAGTTGGAACACCGGGGAGCTGTTTTTT.